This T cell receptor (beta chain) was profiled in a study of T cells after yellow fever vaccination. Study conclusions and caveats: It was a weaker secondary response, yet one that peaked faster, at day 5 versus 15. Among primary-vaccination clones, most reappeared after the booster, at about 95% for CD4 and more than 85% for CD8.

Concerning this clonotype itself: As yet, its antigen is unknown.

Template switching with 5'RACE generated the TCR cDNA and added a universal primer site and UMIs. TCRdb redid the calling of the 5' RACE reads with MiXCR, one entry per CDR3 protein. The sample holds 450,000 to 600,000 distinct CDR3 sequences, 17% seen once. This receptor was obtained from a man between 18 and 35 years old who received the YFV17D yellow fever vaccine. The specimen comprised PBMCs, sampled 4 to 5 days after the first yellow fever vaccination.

The CDR3 nucleotides read TGCAGTGCTAGGACCCCCCTTTACAATGAGCAGTTCTTC. Protein product: CSARTPLYNEQFF. The V call is TRBV20-1, the J call TRBJ2-1, with D uncertain. The germline gives CDR1 DFQATT, CDR2 SNEGSKA (reference sequence). V lost 3 bases and J lost 4, with 10 bases in between. CDR3 length equals 13 residues.